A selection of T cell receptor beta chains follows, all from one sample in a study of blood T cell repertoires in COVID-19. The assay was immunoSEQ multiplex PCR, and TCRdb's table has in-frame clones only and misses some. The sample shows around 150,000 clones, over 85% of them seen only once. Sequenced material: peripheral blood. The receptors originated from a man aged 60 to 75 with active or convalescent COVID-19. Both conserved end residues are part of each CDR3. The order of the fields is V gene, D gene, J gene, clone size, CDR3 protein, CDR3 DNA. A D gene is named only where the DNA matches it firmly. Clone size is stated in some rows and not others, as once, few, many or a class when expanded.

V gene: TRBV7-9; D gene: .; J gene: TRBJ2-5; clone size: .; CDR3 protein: CASSFQAYQETQYF; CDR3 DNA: TGTGCCAGCAGCTTCCAGGCGTACCAAGAGACCCAGTACTTC
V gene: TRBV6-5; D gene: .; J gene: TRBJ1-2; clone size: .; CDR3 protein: CASRRQANYGYTF; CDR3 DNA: TGTGCCAGCAGGCGACAGGCTAACTATGGCTACACCTTC
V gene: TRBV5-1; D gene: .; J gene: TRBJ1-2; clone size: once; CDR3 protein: CASSLQLPGSNYGYTF; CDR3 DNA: TGCGCCAGCAGCTTGCAGTTGCCCGGGTCTAACTATGGCTACACCTTC
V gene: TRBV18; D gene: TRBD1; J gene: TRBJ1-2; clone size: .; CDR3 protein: CASCGDSGLDYTF; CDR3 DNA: TGTGCCAGCTGTGGGGACAGTGGTTTAGACTACACCTTC
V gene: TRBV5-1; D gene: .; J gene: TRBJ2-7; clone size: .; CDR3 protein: CASSLVSGGSTYEQYF; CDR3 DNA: TGCGCCAGCAGCTTGGTATCCGGGGGATCTACCTACGAGCAGTACTTC
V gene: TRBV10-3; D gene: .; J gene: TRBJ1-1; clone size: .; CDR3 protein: CAISLLGGEAFF; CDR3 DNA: TGTGCCATCAGCCTCCTTGGGGGGGAAGCTTTCTTT
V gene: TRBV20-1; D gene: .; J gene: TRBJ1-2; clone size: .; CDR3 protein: CSASSQGGYTF; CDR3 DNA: TGCAGTGCTAGCTCCCAGGGTGGCTACACCTTC
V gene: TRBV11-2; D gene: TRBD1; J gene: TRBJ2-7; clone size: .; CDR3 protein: CASSLDWDSYEQYF; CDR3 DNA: TGTGCCAGCAGCTTAGATTGGGACAGTTACGAGCAGTACTTC
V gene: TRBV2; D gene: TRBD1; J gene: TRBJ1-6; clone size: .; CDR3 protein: CASSGAGGMGSPLHF; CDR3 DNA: TGTGCCAGCAGCGGGGCAGGGGGGATGGGGTCACCCCTCCACTTT
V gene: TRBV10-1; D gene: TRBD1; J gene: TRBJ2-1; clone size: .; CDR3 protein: CASSEGTGYDEQFF; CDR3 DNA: TGCGCCAGCAGTGAAGGGACAGGGTATGATGAGCAGTTCTTC
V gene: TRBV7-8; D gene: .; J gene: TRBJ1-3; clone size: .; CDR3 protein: CASSLAPQGNTIYF; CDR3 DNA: TGTGCCAGCAGCTTAGCACCTCAGGGAAACACCATATATTTT
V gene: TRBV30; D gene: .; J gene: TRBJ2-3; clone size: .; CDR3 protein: CAWRGAAGEWQDTQYF; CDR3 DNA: TGTGCCTGGAGGGGGGCGGCGGGAGAGTGGCAAGATACGCAGTATTTT
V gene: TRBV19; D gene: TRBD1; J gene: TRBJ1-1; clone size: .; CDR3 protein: CASSAGQGTNTEAFF; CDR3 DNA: TGTGCCAGTAGTGCCGGACAGGGTACGAACACTGAAGCTTTCTTT
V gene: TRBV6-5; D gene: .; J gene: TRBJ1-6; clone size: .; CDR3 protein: CASSYSRGNSPLHF; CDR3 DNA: TGTGCCAGCAGTTACTCCAGGGGCAATTCACCCCTCCACTTT
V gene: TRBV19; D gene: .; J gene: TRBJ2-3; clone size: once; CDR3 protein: CASSTRTVASTDTQYF; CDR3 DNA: TGTGCCAGTAGTACCCGGACAGTTGCTAGCACAGATACGCAGTATTTT
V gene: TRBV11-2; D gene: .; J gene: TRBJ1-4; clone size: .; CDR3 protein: CASSLGPKRNEKLFF; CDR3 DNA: TGTGCCAGCAGCTTAGGTCCCAAGCGTAATGAAAAACTGTTTTTT
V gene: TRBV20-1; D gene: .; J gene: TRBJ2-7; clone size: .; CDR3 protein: CSASSGNAYEQYF; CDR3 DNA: TGCAGTGCTAGTTCCGGGAACGCCTACGAGCAGTACTTC
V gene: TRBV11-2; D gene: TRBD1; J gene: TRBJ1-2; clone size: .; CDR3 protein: CASSSGDSGNYGYTF; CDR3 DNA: TGTGCCAGCAGCTCCGGGGACAGCGGTAACTATGGCTACACCTTC
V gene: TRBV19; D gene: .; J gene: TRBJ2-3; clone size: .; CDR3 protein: CASSIRGLSSTDTQYF; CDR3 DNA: TGTGCCAGTAGTATTAGGGGACTCTCTAGCACAGATACGCAGTATTTT
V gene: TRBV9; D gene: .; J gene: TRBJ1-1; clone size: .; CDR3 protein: CASSAPRVEAFF; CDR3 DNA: TGTGCCAGCAGCGCACCCAGGGTTGAAGCTTTCTTT
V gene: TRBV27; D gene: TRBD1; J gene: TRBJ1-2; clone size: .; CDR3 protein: CASSLKTGVPSHTF; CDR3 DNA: TGTGCCAGCAGTTTAAAAACAGGGGTTCCTTCCCACACCTTC
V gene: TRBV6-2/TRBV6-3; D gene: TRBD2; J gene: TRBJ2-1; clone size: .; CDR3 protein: CASSLSGLAGSNEQFF; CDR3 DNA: TGTGCCAGCAGCCTTTCAGGACTAGCGGGATCTAATGAGCAGTTCTTC
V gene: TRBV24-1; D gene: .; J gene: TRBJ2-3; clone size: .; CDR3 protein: CATSDSGTNQYF; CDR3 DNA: TGTGCCACCAGTGACTCCGGGACAAACCAGTATTTT
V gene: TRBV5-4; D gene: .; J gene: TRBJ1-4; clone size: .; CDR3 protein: CASSFQDGKLFF; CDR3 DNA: TGTGCCAGCAGCTTCCAAGACGGGAAACTGTTTTTT
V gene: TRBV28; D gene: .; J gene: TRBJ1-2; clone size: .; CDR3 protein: CASSPQGNYGYTF; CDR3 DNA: TGTGCCAGCAGTCCTCAGGGGAACTATGGCTACACCTTC
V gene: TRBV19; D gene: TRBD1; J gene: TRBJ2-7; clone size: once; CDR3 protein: CASSIGPGTDSYEQYF; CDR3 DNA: TGTGCCAGTAGTATCGGGCCAGGGACAGACTCCTACGAGCAGTACTTC
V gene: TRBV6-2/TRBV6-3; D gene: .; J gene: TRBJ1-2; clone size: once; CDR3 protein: CASRPDGERYTF; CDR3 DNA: TGTGCCAGCAGGCCTGACGGGGAGCGCTACACCTTC
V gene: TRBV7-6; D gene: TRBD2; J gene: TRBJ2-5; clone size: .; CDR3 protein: CASSPLGGEPLGTQYF; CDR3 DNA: TGTGCCAGCAGCCCGCTCGGGGGGGAGCCCCTGGGGACCCAGTACTTC
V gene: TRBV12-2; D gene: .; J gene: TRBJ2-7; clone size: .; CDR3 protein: CASRGGQGLLISYEQYF; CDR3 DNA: TGTGCAAGTCGCGGAGGACAGGGCCTCCTTATCTCCTACGAGCAGTACTTC
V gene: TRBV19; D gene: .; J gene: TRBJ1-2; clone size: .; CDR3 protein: CASAGHQDYGYTF; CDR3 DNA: TGTGCCAGTGCAGGGCATCAAGACTATGGCTACACCTTC
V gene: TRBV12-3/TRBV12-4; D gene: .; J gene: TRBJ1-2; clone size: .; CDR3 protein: CASSLRGYYGYTF; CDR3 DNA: TGTGCCAGCAGTTTGCGGGGATACTATGGCTACACCTTC
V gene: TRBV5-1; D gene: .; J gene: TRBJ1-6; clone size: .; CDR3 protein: CASSSSGTFDSPLHF; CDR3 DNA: TGCGCCAGCAGCTCCTCCGGGACATTTGATTCACCCCTCCACTTT
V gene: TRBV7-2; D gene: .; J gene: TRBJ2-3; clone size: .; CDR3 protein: CASSLGLGGVGDTQYF; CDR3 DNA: TGTGCCAGCAGCTTAGGGCTCGGCGGGGTGGGAGATACGCAGTATTTT
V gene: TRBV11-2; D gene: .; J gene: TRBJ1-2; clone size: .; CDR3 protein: CASSPVAGDYGYTF; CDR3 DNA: TGTGCCAGCAGCCCGGTGGCCGGGGACTATGGCTACACCTTC
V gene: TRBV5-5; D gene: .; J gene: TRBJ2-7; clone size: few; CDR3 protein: CASSPGVGREQYF; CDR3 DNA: TGTGCCAGCAGCCCGGGGGTAGGGAGAGAGCAGTACTTC
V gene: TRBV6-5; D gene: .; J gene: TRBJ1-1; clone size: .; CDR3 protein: CASLERVGTEAFF; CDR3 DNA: TGTGCCAGTCTTGAGAGGGTGGGCACTGAAGCTTTCTTT
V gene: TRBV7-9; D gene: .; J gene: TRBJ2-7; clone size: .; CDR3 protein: CASSLVSGLSEQYF; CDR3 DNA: TGTGCCAGCAGCTTAGTATCGGGGTTAAGCGAGCAGTACTTC
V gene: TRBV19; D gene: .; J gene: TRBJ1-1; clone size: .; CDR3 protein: CASRVKQANTEAFF; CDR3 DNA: TGTGCCAGTAGGGTTAAACAGGCGAACACTGAAGCTTTCTTT
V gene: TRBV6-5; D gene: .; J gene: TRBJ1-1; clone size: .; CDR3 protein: CASSPGDRNTEAFF; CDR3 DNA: TGTGCCAGCAGTCCCGGGGATAGGAACACTGAAGCTTTCTTT
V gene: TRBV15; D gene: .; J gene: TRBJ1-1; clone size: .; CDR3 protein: CATSRDRVTEAFF; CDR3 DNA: TGTGCCACCAGCAGAGACAGGGTGACTGAAGCTTTCTTT
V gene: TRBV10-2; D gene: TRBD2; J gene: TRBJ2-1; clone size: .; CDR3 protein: CASSETNSGRTYNEQFF; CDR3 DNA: TGCGCCAGCAGTGAGACCAATAGCGGGAGGACCTACAATGAGCAGTTCTTC
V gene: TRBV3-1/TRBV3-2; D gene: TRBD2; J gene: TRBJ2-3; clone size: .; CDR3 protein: CASSLAKRGATYF; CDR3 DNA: TGTGCCAGCAGCCTCGCCAAGCGGGGGGCCACGTATTTT
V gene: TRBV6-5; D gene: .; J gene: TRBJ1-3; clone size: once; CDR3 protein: CASITGTSGNTIYF; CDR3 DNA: TGTGCCAGCATAACAGGAACCTCTGGAAACACCATATATTTT
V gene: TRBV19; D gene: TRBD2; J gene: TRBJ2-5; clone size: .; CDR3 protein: CASTIGGLAEGGETQYF; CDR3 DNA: TGTGCCAGTACTATTGGGGGACTAGCGGAGGGAGGGGAGACCCAGTACTTC
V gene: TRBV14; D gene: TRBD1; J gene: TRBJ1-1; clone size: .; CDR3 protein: CASSQDRENTEAFF; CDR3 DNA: TGTGCCAGCAGTCAGGACAGGGAGAACACTGAAGCTTTCTTT
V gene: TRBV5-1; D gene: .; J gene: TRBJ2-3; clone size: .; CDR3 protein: CASRSEGTDTQYF; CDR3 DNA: TGCGCCAGCCGTTCAGAGGGCACAGATACGCAGTATTTT
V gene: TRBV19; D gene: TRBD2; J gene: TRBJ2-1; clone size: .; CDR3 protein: CASSIRGGASSYNEQFF; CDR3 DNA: TGTGCCAGTAGTATACGCGGGGGGGCTAGCTCCTACAATGAGCAGTTCTTC
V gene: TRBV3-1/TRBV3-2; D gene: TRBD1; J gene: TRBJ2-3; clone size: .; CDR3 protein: CASSQPGGADTQYF; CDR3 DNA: TGTGCCAGCAGCCAGCCAGGGGGAGCAGATACGCAGTATTTT
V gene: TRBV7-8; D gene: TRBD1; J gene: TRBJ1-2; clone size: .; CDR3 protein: CASSQSNIDRGYGYTF; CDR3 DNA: TGTGCCAGCAGCCAATCGAACATAGACAGGGGCTATGGCTACACCTTC
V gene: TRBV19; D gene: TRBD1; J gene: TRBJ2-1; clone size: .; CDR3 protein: CASTPRDRGYNEQFF; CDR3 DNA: TGTGCCAGTACCCCCAGGGACAGGGGATACAATGAGCAGTTCTTC
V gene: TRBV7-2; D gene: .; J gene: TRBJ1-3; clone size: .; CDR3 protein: CASSLWGLGSGNTIYF; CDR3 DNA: TGTGCCAGCAGCTTATGGGGGCTGGGCTCTGGAAACACCATATATTTT
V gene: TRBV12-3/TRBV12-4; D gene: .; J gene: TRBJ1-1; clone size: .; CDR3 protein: CASGRNAEAFF; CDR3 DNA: TGTGCCAGTGGCAGGAACGCTGAAGCTTTCTTT
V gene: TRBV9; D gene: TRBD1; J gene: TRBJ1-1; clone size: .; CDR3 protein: CASSVWTGGNEAFF; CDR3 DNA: TGTGCCAGCAGCGTTTGGACAGGGGGTAATGAAGCTTTCTTT
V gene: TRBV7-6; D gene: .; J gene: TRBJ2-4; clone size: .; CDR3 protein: CASSDLGGAQNIQYF; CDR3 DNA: TGTGCCAGCAGCGACCTAGGGGGAGCTCAAAACATTCAGTACTTC